Listed below are T cell receptor beta chains from one sample, sequenced in a study of T cell clones after liver transplantation. Profiled with immunoSEQ multiplex PCR; TCRdb holds only in-frame clones, not every one. This sample has 53,000 or so clones, with less than 85% found just once. The input for sequencing was CD4+ T cells from blood, taken before liver transplant. The receptors derive from a human donor who received a liver transplant. Both conserved end residues are part of each CDR3. D genes are given only for firm matches. Not all rows give a size; the values are once, few, many and, for expanded clones, a class.

v_gene	abundance	j_gene	d_gene	CDR3aa	CDR3nt
TRBV4-2	-	TRBJ1-1	-	CASTSRTALNTEAFF	TGTGCCAGCACCTCTAGGACAGCCTTGAACACTGAAGCTTTCTTT
TRBV27	-	TRBJ1-5	TRBD1	CASSSRQGNQPQHF	TGTGCCAGCAGTTCACGACAGGGTAATCAGCCCCAGCATTTT
TRBV5-1	-	TRBJ2-5	TRBD1	CASSSGTGRETQYF	TGCGCCAGCAGCTCCGGGACAGGGCGAGAGACCCAGTACTTC
TRBV6-1	few	TRBJ2-7	TRBD1	CASRRTGDPYEQYF	TGTGCCAGCCGTCGGACAGGGGACCCCTACGAGCAGTACTTC
TRBV4-3	-	TRBJ2-7	-	CASSQVITAEQYF	TGCGCCAGCAGCCAAGTAATCACGGCCGAGCAGTACTTC
TRBV27	-	TRBJ2-7	-	CASSSKAGGSYEQYF	TGTGCCAGCAGTTCCAAAGCGGGCGGGTCCTACGAGCAGTACTTC
TRBV5-8	-	TRBJ2-5	-	CASSPEPPKGRTQYF	TGTGCCAGCAGCCCCGAACCCCCTAAAGGACGGACCCAGTACTTC
TRBV6-1	few	TRBJ1-6	-	CASSNGRLSWSPLHF	TGTGCCAGCAGTAATGGACGGCTCAGCTGGTCACCCCTCCACTTT
TRBV12-5	-	TRBJ1-1	-	CASALLRGWDTEAFF	TGTGCTAGTGCCTTGCTTCGGGGATGGGACACTGAAGCTTTCTTT
TRBV27	once	TRBJ2-1	TRBD2	CASSLLAGGSYNEQFF	TGTGCCAGCAGTTTACTCGCGGGAGGCTCCTACAATGAGCAGTTCTTC
TRBV27	-	TRBJ2-7	-	CASSLGFGREQYF	TGTGCCAGCAGTTTAGGATTCGGTCGCGAGCAGTACTTC